This T cell receptor (beta chain) was sequenced for a study of Ad26.COV2.S vaccination and SARS-CoV-2 variants. Data came from immunoSEQ multiplex PCR; TCRdb stores just in-frame clones and leaves some out. The repertoire has 350,000 to 500,000 clones, 80% to 95% of them found once; the top ten carry 9.5% to 15%. V lost 4 bases and J lost 11; bases outside the gene matches: 9. The germline V gene encodes CDR1 LGHDT and CDR2 YNNKEL (reference sequence). The CDR3 sequence is 13 residues long. Treatment given: over 15 received Ad26.COV2.S at low or high dose, single or two shots; roughly 5 received placebo; per-sample allocation not given. Following the first vaccine or placebo injection, samples were taken on day 63.

The chain links TRBV3-1 (or the pseudogene TRBV3-2) to TRBJ1-1, with 8 bases lining up with TRBD1. The sample here was peripheral blood, taken in a trial of Ad26.COV2.S vaccine versus placebo. The sequence was collected from a person aged 18-60 years who received the Ad26.COV2.S COVID-19 vaccine or a placebo. The CDR3: CASSLQGGGEAFF. In DNA, the CDR3 is TGTGCCAGCAGCCTACAGGGGGGAGGTGAGGCTTTCTTT.